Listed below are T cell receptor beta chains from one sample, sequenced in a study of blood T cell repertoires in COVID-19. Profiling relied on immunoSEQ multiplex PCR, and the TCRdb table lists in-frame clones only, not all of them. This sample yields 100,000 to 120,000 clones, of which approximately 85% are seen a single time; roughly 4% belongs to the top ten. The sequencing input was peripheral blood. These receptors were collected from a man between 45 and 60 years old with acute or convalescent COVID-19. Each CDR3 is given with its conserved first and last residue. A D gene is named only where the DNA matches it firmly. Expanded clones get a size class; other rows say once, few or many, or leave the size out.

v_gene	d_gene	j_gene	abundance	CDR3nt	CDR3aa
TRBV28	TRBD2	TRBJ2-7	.	TGTGCCAGCAGTTTTCGCGGGAGCTACGAGCAGTACTTC	CASSFRGSYEQYF
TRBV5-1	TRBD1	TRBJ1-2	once	TGCGCCAGCAGAAGGACAGGGGGCGAAGGTGACTATGGCTACACCTTC	CASRRTGGEGDYGYTF
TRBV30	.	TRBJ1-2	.	TGTGCCTGGCGGACAGAAGCTAACTATGGCTACACCTTC	CAWRTEANYGYTF
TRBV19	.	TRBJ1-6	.	TGTGCCAGTAGTTCGGTCTTGTATAATTCACCCCTCCACTTT	CASSSVLYNSPLHF
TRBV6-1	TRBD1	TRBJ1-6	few	TGTGCCAGCAGTGAACGGACAGGAGAAAGGTCACCCCTCCACTTT	CASSERTGERSPLHF
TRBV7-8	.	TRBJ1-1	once	TGTGCCAGCAGCATGGAGGGGAACACTGAAGCTTTCTTT	CASSMEGNTEAFF
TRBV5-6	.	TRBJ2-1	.	TGTGCCAGCAGCTCCCGTAGAGGCACCTACAATGAGCAGTTCTTC	CASSSRRGTYNEQFF
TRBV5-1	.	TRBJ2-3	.	TGCGCCAGCAGCTTGGGTCGGCGGACTACAGATACGCAGTATTTT	CASSLGRRTTDTQYF
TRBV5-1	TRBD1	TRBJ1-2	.	TGCGCCAGCAGCTTGGGCGGGACAGCGGGTGGCTACACCTTC	CASSLGGTAGGYTF
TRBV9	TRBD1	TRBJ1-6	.	TGTGCCAGTACCGAGGGGACAGGGGGCTCACCCCTCCACTTT	CASTEGTGGSPLHF
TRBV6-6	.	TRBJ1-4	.	TGTGCCAGCAGTTACTCCTCGGGTGGCGGTGAAAAACTGTTTTTT	CASSYSSGGGEKLFF
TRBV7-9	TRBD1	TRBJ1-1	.	TGTGCCAGCAGCTCCAGGACAGGGAATGAAGCTTTCTTT	CASSSRTGNEAFF
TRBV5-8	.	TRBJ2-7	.	TGTGCCAGCAGCTTTAACAGGAAAAACGAGCAGTACTTC	CASSFNRKNEQYF
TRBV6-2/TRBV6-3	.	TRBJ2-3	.	TGTGCCAGCAGTTACTCGTTAATAGTAGGGGCAGATACGCAGTATTTT	CASSYSLIVGADTQYF
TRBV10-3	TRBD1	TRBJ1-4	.	TGTGCCGTTTCACAGGGGTGGGATGAAAAACTGTTTTTT	CAVSQGWDEKLFF
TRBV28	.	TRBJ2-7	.	TGTGCCAGCAGTTTGGGCAGGATCTACGAGCAGTACTTC	CASSLGRIYEQYF
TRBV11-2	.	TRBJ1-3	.	TGTGCCAGCTCCAATCCTGGAAACACCATATATTTT	CASSNPGNTIYF
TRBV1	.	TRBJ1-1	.	TGCACCAGCAGCCGTCCTGTGGCTTTCTTT	CTSSRPVAFF
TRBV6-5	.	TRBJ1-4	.	TGTGCCAGCAGCCTCGGCGGGTATGAAAAACTGTTTTTT	CASSLGGYEKLFF
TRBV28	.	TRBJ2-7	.	TGTGCCAGCAGTTCCCCCTGGGGGCAATCCTACGAGCAGTACTTC	CASSSPWGQSYEQYF
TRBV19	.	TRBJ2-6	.	TGTGCCACGCAGAGGGCTGGGGCCAACGTCCTGACTTTC	CATQRAGANVLTF
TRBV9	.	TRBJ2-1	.	TGTGCCAGCAGCGTAGTGGGAGCTGACTACAATGAGCAGTTCTTC	CASSVVGADYNEQFF
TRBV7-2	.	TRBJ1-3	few	TGTGCCAGCAGCTTAACAGGGTTCTCTGGAAACACCATATATTTT	CASSLTGFSGNTIYF
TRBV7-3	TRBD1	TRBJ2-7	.	TGTGCCAGCAGCATAGACAGGGGGCGGGAGCAGTACTTC	CASSIDRGREQYF
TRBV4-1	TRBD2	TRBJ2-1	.	TGCGCCAGCAGCACCCGACTAGCCCGGGGAAAGTTCTTC	CASSTRLARGKFF
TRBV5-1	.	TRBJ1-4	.	TGCGCCAGCAGCTTGGAGTCCGGTACCCATGAAAAACTGTTTTTT	CASSLESGTHEKLFF
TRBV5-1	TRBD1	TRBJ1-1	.	TGCGCCAGCAGCTTGGTTGGACAGGGGAACACTGAAGCTTTCTTT	CASSLVGQGNTEAFF
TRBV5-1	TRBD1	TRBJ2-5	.	TGCGCCAGCAGTTCCGGGACAGGGGACCAAGAGACCCAGTACTTC	CASSSGTGDQETQYF
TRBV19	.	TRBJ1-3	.	TGTGCCAGTAGTATGCCAGGCTCTGGAAACACCATATATTTT	CASSMPGSGNTIYF
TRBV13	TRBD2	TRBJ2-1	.	TGTGCCAGCAGCTTAGGGGCGGGGGACAATGAGCAGTTCTTC	CASSLGAGDNEQFF
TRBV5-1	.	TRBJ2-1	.	TGCGCCAGCAGCTTGGTTCTAGCGAGCTCCTACAATGAGCAGTTCTTC	CASSLVLASSYNEQFF
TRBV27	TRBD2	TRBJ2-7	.	TGTGCCAGCAGTAGGGCGCGGGGGGCCTACGAGCAGTACTTC	CASSRARGAYEQYF
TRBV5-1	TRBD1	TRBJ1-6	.	TGCGCCAGCTCCAACAGGGGAGACTCACCCCTCCACTTT	CASSNRGDSPLHF
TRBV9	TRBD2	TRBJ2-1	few	TGTGCCAGCAGCGTAGAGGGACTAGCGGTTAATGAGCAGTTCTTC	CASSVEGLAVNEQFF
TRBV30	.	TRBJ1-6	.	TGTGCCTGGAGTATGGACAGAAATTCACCCCTCCACTTT	CAWSMDRNSPLHF
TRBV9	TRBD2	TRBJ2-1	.	TGTGCCAGCAGCGCCCTAGCGGGAGGGGTCAATGAGCAGTTCTTC	CASSALAGGVNEQFF
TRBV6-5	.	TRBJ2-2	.	TGTGCCAGCAGTTACTTTGGCCTAGGAGGCGGGGAGCTGTTTTTT	CASSYFGLGGGELFF
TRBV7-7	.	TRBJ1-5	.	TGTGCTAGCAGCCCAGGACTTGGTCAGCCCCAGCATTTT	CASSPGLGQPQHF
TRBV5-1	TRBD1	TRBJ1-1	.	TGCGCCAGCAGCCTCCCGACAGGGGGGAACACTGAAGCTTTCTTT	CASSLPTGGNTEAFF
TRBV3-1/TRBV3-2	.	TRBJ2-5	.	TGTGCCAGCAGCCAAGACCCAGGGGCAGGAAAGACCCAGTACTTC	CASSQDPGAGKTQYF
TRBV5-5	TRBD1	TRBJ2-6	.	TGTGCCAGCAGCTTGGGGGACAGGGGGACTGGGGCCAACGTCCTGACTTTC	CASSLGDRGTGANVLTF
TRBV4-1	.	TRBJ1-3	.	TGCGCCAGCAGCCATCCCAGGGGTAGGGCCGCTGGAAACACCATATATTTT	CASSHPRGRAAGNTIYF
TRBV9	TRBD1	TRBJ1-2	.	TGTGCCAGCAGCGTTAGCCAGGGGGCTTATGGCTACACCTTC	CASSVSQGAYGYTF
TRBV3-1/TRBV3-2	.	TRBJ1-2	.	TGTGCCAGCAGTTTCCTGGACCGGGGATTAGAGGGCTACACCTTC	CASSFLDRGLEGYTF
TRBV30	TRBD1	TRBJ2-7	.	TGTGCCTGGAGTGTAAGGACAGGGGCCTACGAGCAGTACTTC	CAWSVRTGAYEQYF
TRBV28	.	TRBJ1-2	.	TGTGCCAGCACCTCGGACAGTCCGGGCGGCTACACCTTC	CASTSDSPGGYTF
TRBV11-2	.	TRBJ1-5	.	TGTGCCAGCAGCCCAGGGTTGGATCAGCCCCAGCATTTT	CASSPGLDQPQHF
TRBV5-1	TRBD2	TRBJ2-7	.	TGCGCCAGCAGAGCGGGGGATAGGGACGAGCAGTACTTC	CASRAGDRDEQYF
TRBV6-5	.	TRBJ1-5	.	TGTGCCAGCAGTTACTCGGGGGGGCACCAGCCCCAGCATTTT	CASSYSGGHQPQHF
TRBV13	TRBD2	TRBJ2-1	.	TGTGCCAGCAGCCGTCCGGGACTAGCCAATGAGCAGTTCTTC	CASSRPGLANEQFF
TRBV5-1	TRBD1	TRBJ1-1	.	TGCGCCAGCAGCGTGAAGACAGGGAGCGACACTGAAGCTTTCTTT	CASSVKTGSDTEAFF
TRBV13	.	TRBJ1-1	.	TGTGCCAGCACCTGGGGCATCAGGGGCACTGAAGCTTTCTTT	CASTWGIRGTEAFF
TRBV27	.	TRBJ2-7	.	TGTGCCAGCAGTTTTACGGGTTACGAGCAGTACTTC	CASSFTGYEQYF
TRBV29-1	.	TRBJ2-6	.	TGCAGCGTTGAACCCCAGGGTACGACTGGGGCCAACGTCCTGACTTTC	CSVEPQGTTGANVLTF
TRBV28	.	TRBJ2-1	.	TGTGCCAGCAGTGGCAGGGCGAATGAGCAGTTCTTC	CASSGRANEQFF
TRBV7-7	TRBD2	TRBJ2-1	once	TGTGCTAGCAGCCAGGGACTAGCGGGAGCCGATGAGCAGTTCTTC	CASSQGLAGADEQFF
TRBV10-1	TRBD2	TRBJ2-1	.	TGCGCCAGCAGTGAGAAAACTAGCGGGGCTTACAATGAGCAGTTCTTC	CASSEKTSGAYNEQFF
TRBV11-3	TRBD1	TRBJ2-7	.	TGTGCCAGCAGCCCTGGGCGGGACAGGGGGCACAGCGAGCAGTACTTC	CASSPGRDRGHSEQYF
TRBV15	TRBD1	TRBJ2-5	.	TGTGCCACCAGCAACCGGGACAGGGCCCAAGAGACCCAGTACTTC	CATSNRDRAQETQYF